One sample yielded the 18 T cell receptor beta chains listed below, sequenced in a study of blood T cells in healthy people across ages. Next came a second PCR, run for about 6 to 12 cycles, which used a sample-barcoded 5' primer along with a J-beta primer mix. MiXCR, run by TCRdb on the 5' RACE reads, gives a single entry per CDR3 protein. The profile covers around 1,100,000 distinct CDR3 sequences, with around two fifths appearing a single time and roughly 14% taken by the ten largest. Sequencing was carried out using blood. These receptors all come from a man between 18 and 29 years old in good health.

The CDR3 spells CASGIGTGGLQPQHF. In nucleotides, the CDR3 is TGTGCTAGTGGCATCGGGACAGGGGGTCTTCAGCCCCAGCATTTT. The genes are TRBV12-5 and TRBJ1-5, with TRBD1 matching over 11 bases. There are 15 residues in the CDR3. CDR1 LGHNT and CDR2 FRNRAP come from the germline V gene. Trimming took 6 bases from V and 6 from J; bases not matched to a gene: 7.

The chain is built from TRBV19 and TRBJ2-1; D gene uncertain. The CDR3 length is 16 residues. Deletions cut 0 bases from V and 0 bases from J, with 9 bases between. CDR1 LNHDA and CDR2 SQIVND come from the germline V gene (reference sequence). DNA of the CDR3: TGTGCCAGTAGTATAGAAAAGATTAGCTCCTACAATGAGCAGTTCTTC. It specifies CASSIEKISSYNEQFF.

This clonotype was recorded at least ten times. The CDR3 reads CAISESWGRGEKLFF. The CDR3 coding sequence is TGTGCCATCAGTGAGTCGTGGGGGCGCGGTGAAAAACTGTTTTTT. The V call is TRBV10-3, the J call TRBJ1-4, with D perhaps TRBD1 (6 bases). Germline V gives CDR1 ENHRY, CDR2 SYGVKD. V gave up 0 bases and J gave up 7 bases, with 12 bases separating them. The CDR3 covers 15 residues.

On this clonotype: Relative to the germline gene, one junction end is altered; a read error may explain this. The rearrangement links TRBV13 to TRBJ2-1; 10 bases match TRBD2. Germline CDR1 reads PRHDT; CDR2 reads FYEKMQ (reference sequence). The CDR3 is made up of 15 amino acids. The CDR3 protein is CAGSLGLAEYNEQFF. The CDR3, as DNA: TGTGCCGGCAGCTTAGGACTAGCGGAGTACAATGAGCAGTTCTTC.

The chain joins TRBV2 to TRBJ1-2; the D gene is possibly TRBD1 (6 bases). Trimming left V 6 bases short and J 8 bases short, with 19 bases between. Germline loops: CDR1 SNHLY, CDR2 FYNNEI. This CDR3 spans 14 amino acids. This CDR3 reads CASSSGTIKRGYTF. CDR3 nucleotides: TGTGCCAGCAGCTCCGGGACAATAAAAAGAGGCTACACCTTC.

This clonotype came up a few times. This sequence joins TRBV7-9 and TRBJ2-3, with D uncertain. The CDR3 contains 17 residues. Germline CDR1 reads SEHNR; CDR2 reads FQNEAQ (reference sequence). V lost 3 bases and J 1 base, leaving 17 bases between the germline ends. CDR3 nucleotide sequence: TGTGCCAGCAGCTTTGGCTGGGGTCAAACTGGCACAGATACGCAGTATTTT. Its protein is CASSFGWGQTGTDTQYF.

This clonotype was observed a few times. This rearrangement joins TRBV20-1 to TRBJ1-1; D is uncertain. Per germline, CDR1 DFQATT and CDR2 SNEGSKA (reference sequence). The CDR3 spans 12 residues. With 5 bases removed from V and 1 base from J, the gap between germline ends came to 8 bases. The CDR3 region is CSAPSPNTEAFF. CDR3 DNA sequence: TGCAGTGCTCCTTCACCGAACACTGAAGCTTTCTTT.

This clonotype was seen repeatedly, ten times or more. The DNA of the CDR3 is TGCAGTGCTAGAGCGGCCAGAGGCTCCTACAATGAGCAGTTCTTC. This codes for CSARAARGSYNEQFF. The rearrangement links TRBV20-1 to TRBJ2-1, with D uncertain. The ends were cut back, 1 base at V and 0 bases at J, with 10 bases in the middle. CDR1 and CDR2 from the germline V gene are DFQATT and SNEGSKA (reference sequence). The CDR3 runs to 15 residues.

CDR3 nucleotide sequence: TGTGCCAGCAGCGGACAGGGCTCTGTCTATGGCTACACCTTC. The encoded protein is CASSGQGSVYGYTF. The chain has TRBV12-3 or TRBV12-4 and TRBJ1-2; 8 bases align to TRBD1. Germline trimming cut 6 bases from V and 4 bases from J; bases unmatched to any gene: 7. The length of the CDR3 is 14 residues.

The CDR3 protein is CASSRGDLYGYTF. CDR3 DNA sequence: TGTGCCAGCAGCCGAGGGGATCTCTATGGCTACACCTTC. The chain has TRBV7-8 and TRBJ1-2, with D maybe TRBD1 (5 bases). CDR1 and CDR2 from the germline V gene are SGHVS and FQNEAQ. The CDR3 sequence is 13 residues long. V was cut by 5 bases and J by 4 bases, with 11 bases left in between.

This clonotype was counted at least ten times. The chain has TRBV12-3 or TRBV12-4 and TRBJ2-3; no definite D call. This CDR3 has 11 residues. Trimming pared 8 bases from V and 6 bases from J, leaving 9 bases between. CDR3 protein: CASSTADTQYF. The CDR3 DNA follows: TGTGCCAGCTCCACCGCGGATACGCAGTATTTT.

The chain recombines TRBV2 with TRBJ1-2, with D hard to call. Between the trimmed V and J ends, which lost 5 bases and 2 bases, there was a span of 15 bases. This CDR3 contains 15 residues. Germline V gives CDR1 SNHLY, CDR2 FYNNEI. CDR3 nucleotides: TGTGCCAGCAGTATACAACCCGTAGCAAACTATGGCTACACCTTC. Translating it yields CASSIQPVANYGYTF.

This rearrangement joins TRBV2 to TRBJ1-5; D is perhaps TRBD1 (5 bases). V was trimmed by 4 bases and J by 4 bases, leaving 11 bases between them. The CDR3 has 14 residues. Looked up from germline, CDR1 is SNHLY and CDR2 is FYNNEI. CDR3 bases: TGTGCCAGCAGTGTGGGCAGGGTAAATCAGCCCCAGCATTTT. Its protein is CASSVGRVNQPQHF.

Many counts were recorded for this clonotype. The V gene is TRBV9, the J gene TRBJ2-5, with unresolved D. The V end was cut by 4 bases, the J end by 11 bases, with 21 bases between. Germline V CDR1 and CDR2: SGDLS, YYNGEE. There are 14 residues in the CDR3. The DNA for the CDR3 is TGTGCCAGCAGCTCCTCCGACTTAGGGAATGAGCAGTACTTC. Translated, it gives CASSSSDLGNEQYF. Drawing the rest from reference TRBV9 and TRBJ2-5, the complete variable domain is DSGVTQTPKHLITATGQRVTLRCSPRSGDLSVYWYQQSLDQGLQFLIQYYNGEERAKGNILERFSAQQFPDLHSELNLSSLELGDSALYFCASSSSDLGNEQYFGPGTRLLVL.

CDR3 nucleotide sequence: TGCGCCAGCAGCCATGGAGAGGAGGAGGAAGCTTTCTTT. It codes for CASSHGEEEEAFF. This chain uses TRBV4-3 with TRBJ1-1; the D is unclear. This CDR3 region has 13 residues. CDR1 and CDR2 from the germline V gene are LGHNA and YSLEER. V was trimmed by 3 bases and J by 8 bases, leaving 13 bases between them.

This chain joins TRBV20-1 and TRBJ1-6; 10 bases match TRBD1. V lost 5 bases, J lost 7 bases, and 5 bases stayed unmatched. Per germline, CDR1 DFQATT and CDR2 SNEGSKA (reference sequence). CDR3 length: 14 residues. In DNA, the CDR3 is TGCAGTGCTCAGCCGGGACAGGGGAATTCACCCCTCCACTTT. Translated, it gives CSAQPGQGNSPLHF.

This CDR3 reads CASSFDGSQETQYF. In nucleotides, the CDR3 is TGTGCCAGCAGCTTTGACGGGTCTCAAGAGACCCAGTACTTC. This chain uses TRBV7-2 with TRBJ2-5; D remains unclear. Germline CDR1 is SGHTA and CDR2 is FQGNSA. Trimming left V 3 bases short and J 2 bases short, with 10 bases between. There are 14 residues in the CDR3.

V is TRBV19 and J is TRBJ1-1, with D possibly matching TRBD1 (5 bases). The germline V gene encodes CDR1 LNHDA and CDR2 SQIVND (reference sequence). The CDR3 runs to 14 residues. V dropped 0 bases and J dropped 5 bases, with 10 bases sitting between them. The CDR3 protein is CASSIEGASTEAFF. The DNA of the CDR3 is TGTGCCAGTAGTATAGAAGGGGCAAGTACTGAAGCTTTCTTT.